These 22 T cell receptor beta chains originate from one sample sequenced in a study of cytomegalovirus exposure and HLA in healthy donors. Measured with immunoSEQ multiplex PCR; TCRdb has only the in-frame clones, and not every one. This table holds some 140,000 clones, 70% to 90% found once. Sample: PBMCs. Source of these receptors: a man younger than 35 in good health and CMV-seronegative.

The count of this clone is one. The genes are TRBV29-1 and TRBJ2-5; 11 bases are a match to TRBD2. From germline, CDR1 is SQVTM and CDR2 ANQGSEA. This CDR3 is built from 17 residues. V shed 6 bases, J shed 0 bases, and the junction held 12 bases outside the gene matches. The CDR3 DNA is TGCAGCGTCCCCACTAGCGGGGGCCCGAAGTACCAAGAGACCCAGTACTTC. Protein product: CSVPTSGGPKYQETQYF.

This chain links TRBV9 with TRBJ2-2, with TRBD2 matching over 9 bases. There are 17 residues in the CDR3. J gave up 2 bases and V 3 bases, and 8 bases lay outside the gene matches. The V gene's germline CDR1 is SGDLS and CDR2 YYNGEE. CDR3 residues: CASSADPSGVNTGELFF. The CDR3 nucleotides read TGTGCCAGCAGCGCAGACCCTAGCGGGGTTAACACCGGGGAGCTGTTTTTT.

This clone was picked up one time. The chain has TRBV28 and TRBJ2-7; tentatively, D is TRBD1 (5 bases). V was clipped by 3 bases and J by 6 bases, with 24 bases between them. Per the germline V gene, CDR1 is MDHEN and CDR2 is SYDVKM. CDR3 length equals 17 residues. The chain's CDR3 is CASSLVGLLGQKGEQYF. The CDR3 DNA sequence: TGTGCCAGCAGTTTGGTAGGGTTGCTGGGGCAGAAAGGCGAGCAGTACTTC.

A few counts support this clone. The chain employs TRBV28 and TRBJ1-5; D may be TRBD1 (5 bases). Trimming removed 7 bases from V and 5 bases from J, with 18 bases in between. The CDR3 loop spans 15 amino acids. The V gene's germline CDR1 is MDHEN and CDR2 SYDVKM. The CDR3 protein is CASTFLQGGDQPQHF. The CDR3 region has the DNA TGTGCCAGCACTTTTCTCCAGGGAGGGGATCAGCCCCAGCATTTT.

A few counts support this clone. V usage is TRBV7-7 and J usage is TRBJ2-5; TRBD1 aligns across 9 bases. This CDR3 comprises 15 residues. Germline trimming cut 1 base from V and 4 bases from J; bases unmatched to any gene: 4. Per the germline V gene, CDR1 is SSHAT and CDR2 is FNYEAQ (reference sequence). In DNA, the CDR3 is TGTGCCAGCAGCTTAGGGACAGGGGTCGCAGAGACCCAGTACTTC. It translates to CASSLGTGVAETQYF.

V and J are TRBV7-9 and TRBJ2-5; 7 bases agree with TRBD2. The germline V gene encodes CDR1 SEHNR and CDR2 FQNEAQ (reference sequence). There are 15 residues in the CDR3. The V gene end was trimmed by 2 bases and the J gene end by 3 bases; junction bases not matched to a gene: 6. The CDR3 protein is CASSLFLGGKETQYF. Written as DNA, the CDR3 is TGTGCCAGCAGCTTATTTTTGGGGGGGAAAGAGACCCAGTACTTC.

The genes are TRBV25-1 and TRBJ2-4; D perhaps matches TRBD2 (6 bases). The germline V gene has CDR1 MGHDK and CDR2 SYGVNS. The CDR3 contains 14 residues. The germline V and J ends were trimmed by 4 bases and 8 bases, with 15 bases remaining between them. CDR3 DNA sequence: TGTGCCAGCAGTGGGGGGGATTGGGACTACATTCAGTACTTC. This translates into CASSGGDWDYIQYF.

A word on this clone: Other DNA variants within this sample encode the same CDR3. V is TRBV7-2 and J is TRBJ2-7, with D possibly being TRBD2 (6 bases). Looked up from germline, CDR1 is SGHTA and CDR2 is FQGNSA. Trimming cost V 3 bases and J 0 bases, with 9 bases left between them. This CDR3 has 14 residues. DNA for the CDR3: TGTGCCAGCAGCTTGGGACTGCGCTCCTACGAGCAGTACTTC. Translation: CASSLGLRSYEQYF.

This clone was observed a few times. The chain recombines TRBV18 with TRBJ1-5; 7 bases are shared with TRBD1. J lost 3 bases, V lost 5 bases, and 1 base had no gene match. CDR3 length: 13 amino acids. Germline values: CDR1 KGHSH, CDR2 LQKENI. The CDR3 sequence: CASSGQANQPQHF. The CDR3 DNA is TGTGCCAGCTCAGGACAGGCCAATCAGCCCCAGCATTTT.

This clone has only a few counts. The chain links TRBV27 to TRBJ1-6; tentatively, D is TRBD1 (5 bases). The CDR3 loop spans 14 amino acids. Trimming took 3 bases from V and 10 from J, leaving 13 bases between them. Germline V gene lookup returns CDR1 MNHEY and CDR2 SMNVEV (reference sequence). CDR3 nucleotides: TGTGCCAGCAGTTTCACTCAGCGGGACTCACCCCTCCACTTT. Protein product: CASSFTQRDSPLHF.

The J gene is TRBJ2-7, the V gene TRBV7-9; D possibly corresponds to TRBD1 (6 bases). This CDR3 is built from 14 residues. V shed 1 base and J shed 5 bases, with 12 bases lying between them. The germline V gene encodes CDR1 SEHNR and CDR2 FQNEAQ (reference sequence). CDR3 coding DNA: TGTGCCAGCAGCTTAGGGGCACAGGGTGACGAGCAGTACTTC. This gives the protein CASSLGAQGDEQYF.

J is TRBJ1-5 and V is TRBV4-1, with TRBD1 matching 8 bases. Losses at the gene ends were 4 bases for V and 2 bases for J; bases not matched to a gene: 4. The CDR3 loop spans 15 amino acids. Germline V gene data show CDR1 as MGHRA and CDR2 as YSYEKL. This CDR3 is CASSRLGQGNQPQHF. In DNA form, the CDR3 reads TGCGCCAGCAGCCGGCTGGGACAGGGCAATCAGCCCCAGCATTTT.

The chain has TRBV28 and TRBJ1-5; D is uncertain. V was pared by 5 bases and J by 0 bases, with 8 bases between. The CDR3 is made up of 14 amino acids. The germline V gene has CDR1 MDHEN and CDR2 SYDVKM. The CDR3 sequence is CASSLTDSNQPQHF. The CDR3 region has the DNA TGTGCCAGCAGTCTAACAGATAGCAATCAGCCCCAGCATTTT.

The J gene is TRBJ2-7, the V gene TRBV5-1; D is unresolved. The CDR3 runs 13 residues. V lost 3 bases and J 2 bases, leaving 9 bases between the germline ends. Germline V lookup: CDR1 SGHRS, CDR2 YFSETQ. The CDR3 nucleotides read TGCGCCAGCAGCTACTCATCCGCCTACGAGCAGTACTTC. Amino acid sequence: CASSYSSAYEQYF.

The rearrangement joins TRBV6-1 to TRBJ1-1; possible D gene TRBD1, 6 bases. Per germline, CDR1 MNHNS and CDR2 SASEGT. Trimming took 3 bases from V and 1 from J, leaving 9 bases between them. CDR3 size: 14 residues. DNA for the CDR3: TGTGCCAGCAGTGAGCAGGGGACGAACACTGAAGCTTTCTTT. It yields the protein CASSEQGTNTEAFF.

The V call is TRBV7-8, the J call TRBJ2-2, with TRBD2 matching over 10 bases. The length of the CDR3 is 17 residues. Per the germline V gene, CDR1 is SGHVS and CDR2 is FQNEAQ. Trimming removed 5 bases from V and 4 bases from J; junction bases left unmatched: 10. The CDR3 bases are TGTGCCAGCAGCCCATTGGGGAGCGGGAGGGCCACCGGGGAGCTGTTTTTT. Its translation is CASSPLGSGRATGELFF.

CDR3 in amino acids: CASSSTGTGGNSPLHF. The CDR3 DNA follows: TGTGCCAGCTCATCAACCGGGACAGGGGGCAATTCACCCCTCCACTTT. The V and J genes are TRBV18 and TRBJ1-6; 12 positions agree with TRBD1. Germline CDR1 reads KGHSH; CDR2 reads LQKENI. V dropped 5 bases and J dropped 7; count of bases not matched to a gene: 6. CDR3 length: 16 residues.

This sequence joins TRBV4-3 and TRBJ2-1; D not resolved. The CDR3 is 13 amino acids. V was cut by 0 bases and J by 9 bases, with 9 bases left in between. The germline V gene has CDR1 LGHNA and CDR2 YSLEER. The CDR3 loop reads CASSQDILSEQFF. CDR3 nucleotide sequence: TGCGCCAGCAGCCAAGATATATTGAGTGAGCAGTTCTTC.

This rearrangement joins TRBV18 to TRBJ2-5; TRBD1 aligns across 8 bases. The germline CDR1 and CDR2 sequences are KGHSH and LQKENI. Trimming at V came to 3 bases and at J to 7 bases, leaving 10 bases not matched to a gene. CDR3 size: 15 residues. This CDR3 is CASSPRTGSSGTQYF. The CDR3 DNA follows: TGTGCCAGCTCACCTCGGACAGGGAGTTCGGGGACCCAGTACTTC. Drawing the rest from reference TRBV18 and TRBJ2-5, the complete variable domain is NAGVMQNPRHLVRRRGQEARLRCSPMKGHSHVYWYRQLPEEGLKFMVYLQKENIIDESGMPKERFSAEFPKEGPSILRIQQVVRGDSAAYFCASSPRTGSSGTQYFGPGTRLLVL.

The chain combines TRBV28 with TRBJ2-1; D may be TRBD2 (5 bases). V shed 6 bases and J shed 6 bases, with 12 bases lying between them. Looked up from germline, CDR1 is MDHEN and CDR2 is SYDVKM. The CDR3 loop spans 13 amino acids. CDR3 DNA: TGTGCCAGCAGCCCTAGCTTTGGCAATGAGCAGTTCTTC. It specifies CASSPSFGNEQFF.

The chain employs TRBV13 and TRBJ2-7; perhaps TRBD2 as D (5 bases). The CDR3 is 14 residues long. Looked up from germline, CDR1 is PRHDT and CDR2 is FYEKMQ (reference sequence). V lost 5 bases and J lost 4, with 15 bases in between. This CDR3 is CASSTNPPGYEQYF. The CDR3 region has the DNA TGTGCCAGCAGCACGAATCCTCCGGGGTACGAGCAGTACTTC.

The gene calls are TRBV11-1 and TRBJ2-3; 8 positions match TRBD2. The CDR3 has 14 residues. Germline CDR1 is SGHAT and CDR2 is FQDESV (reference sequence). The V segment lost 4 bases and the J segment 6 bases; nucleotides outside the gene matches: 6. The CDR3 sequence is CASSSPGGADTQYF. The CDR3 nucleotides are TGTGCCAGCAGCTCCCCCGGGGGGGCGGATACGCAGTATTTT.